This record looks at one T cell receptor (beta chain) sequence and its context. Which antigen it targets is not known. For CDR1 and CDR2, the germline V gene (reference sequence) lists DFQATT and SNEGSKA. The CDR3 covers 19 residues, taking in both the cysteine and the phenylalanine. DNA is not recorded here. This entry belongs to a study of T cells in severe cutaneous drug reactions (dated by TCRdb to about 2019). Broadly, across the study: Recruitment took place between about 2011 and 2018, drawing patients from Taiwan, Thailand and a European registry network. The study paired bulk TCR sequencing with single-cell sequencing, quantitative PCR validation, functional assays and transgenic mouse experiments. Enrollment was limited to patients whose SJS/TEN or DRESS diagnosis was probable or definite according to RegiSCAR criteria. Blister fluids/cells, PBMC and other biological samples were taken from patients in the acute stage or the recovery stage. The culprit drug was assigned using the Naranjo algorithm and the ALDEN drug causality algorithm. Libraries used iRepertoire multiplex PCR; authors cited a comparison showing similar capture of abundant clonotypes across iRepertoire and 5' RACE methods with or without UMI. Overall results and qualifications from the work: Although undetectable or scarce in tolerant-control and healthy-donor PBMC, a public TCRbeta CDR3 was found in all seven CBZ-SJS/TEN blister samples, at a mean of roughly 15%. Whether the public TCR generalizes to SJS/TEN caused by other drugs was noted by the authors as still needing further study. CBZ-SJS/TEN patients showed strongly increased TRBV12-4 usage, with an average of approximately 30% in blister cells and 5% to 5.5% in PBMC.

For both bulk and single-cell sequencing, libraries were prepared with the iRepertoire multiplex PCR system using TCR subtype-specific primers. Bulk TCR beta libraries were generated by multiplex PCR with primers targeting V, D and J gene regions. Bulk TCR library preparation used roughly 95-550 ng of RNA per sample as input. An Illumina MiSeq was used to sequence the bulk TCR beta amplicons. As for how the authors treated the data: Sample misassignments and low-quality sequencing reads were removed through quality control steps. CDR3 was defined as the amino acids lying between the Y[YFLI]C motif of the V-gene and the [FW]GXGT motif of the J-segment. The IMGT database served as the reference for assigning TRBV and TRBJ genes and CDR3 clonotypes. Per-sample TRBV expression was normalized to the mean of the same gene in PBMC from approximately 40 healthy donors. The reads were reprocessed in TCRdb, with one entry per CDR3 protein sequence and no accompanying DNA. TCRdb, rather than the study authors, made the V and J calls. The sample table records under 2,000 distinct CDR3 sequences. Jointly, the top ten make up 13% to 15% of the sample.

Sequencing was performed on donors who were patients with carbamazepine-induced Stevens-Johnson syndrome or toxic epidermal necrolysis (CBZ-SJS/TEN). Peripheral blood repertoires came from CBZ-SJS/TEN patients of Han Chinese (roughly 5) and European (about 6) origin. To search for drug-specific clonotypes, the T cell receptor repertoires of patients with drug-induced severe cutaneous adverse reactions were profiled by next-generation sequencing. RNA was isolated from either blister cells of skin lesions or peripheral blood mononuclear cells. The clonotype originates from a human donor with Stevens-Johnson syndrome, a severe cutaneous drug reaction. Here the chain combines TRBV20-1 and TRBJ2-1; the TCRdb D gene call, TRBD2, has no DNA to confirm it. Sequencing input: PBMCs. The CDR3 here reads CSARDRMGSGRGSYNEQFF.